This T cell receptor beta chain was recovered during a study of PD-1 blockade in classical Hodgkin lymphoma. Study-wide results and caveats: Factors driving the repertoire differences, possibly disease activity or prior therapy, remain undefined. Newly diagnosed patients were said to have less baseline TCR diversity than healthy donors did.

As to this clone: Its antigen is unidentified.

This sample's time point: newly diagnosed, previously untreated cHL patient sample. The CDR3 consists of 14 residues. In germline, CDR1 is MGHDK, CDR2 SYGVNS. Trimming cost V 1 base and J 5 bases, with 6 bases left between them. Only in-frame clones appear in the TCRdb table, and some are missing; sequencing was by immunoSEQ multiplex PCR. The table has 47,000 or so clones, approximately 91% seen once; the top ten hold 4% to 6%. The sample taken for sequencing was peripheral blood mononuclear cells (PBMCs). The receptor's source is a human donor with classical Hodgkin lymphoma. This chain joins TRBV25-1 and TRBJ1-6; D perhaps matches TRBD1 (6 bases). The CDR3 protein is CASSESGDNSPLHF. As DNA, the CDR3 is TGTGCCAGCAGTGAATCAGGGGATAATTCACCCCTCCACTTT.